Below, 9 T cell receptor beta chains from the same sample are listed, as sequenced in a study of shared clonotypes between healthy human individuals. Sequenced by immunoSEQ multiplex PCR; TCRdb stores in-frame clones only, minus some. The profile covers some 580,000 clones, with about 97% appearing a single time and less than 0.065% taken by the ten largest. The sequencing input was naive CD4+ T cells sorted from blood. As for subset: CD45RA+ positively selected. The receptors come from a woman in her 30s in good health.

This chain uses TRBV5-1 with TRBJ1-1; TRBD1 agrees at 7 bases. Trimming cost V 4 bases and J 4 bases; bases outside gene matches: 7. CDR1 SGHRS and CDR2 YFSETQ come from the germline V gene. The CDR3 runs to 14 residues. This CDR3 reads CASSVKTGLTEAFF. In nucleotides, the CDR3 is TGCGCCAGCAGCGTTAAGACAGGGCTCACTGAAGCTTTCTTT.

CDR3: CASSQEMTTGAAYEQYF. The DNA of the CDR3 is TGCGCCAGCAGCCAAGAAATGACGACAGGGGCGGCATACGAGCAGTACTTC. The V gene is TRBV4-1, the J gene TRBJ2-7, with TRBD1 matching 8 bases. This CDR3 has 17 amino acids. Germline CDR1 is MGHRA and CDR2 is YSYEKL. V shed 0 bases, J shed 4 bases, and the junction held 11 bases outside the gene matches.

The chain joins TRBV9 to TRBJ2-7; TRBD2 matches 8 bases. The CDR3 contains 15 residues. Germline values: CDR1 SGDLS, CDR2 YYNGEE. J gave up 4 bases and V 0 bases, and 6 bases lay outside the gene matches. CDR3 nucleotides: TGTGCCAGCAGCGTAGGTGCTAGCGGGCTATACGAGCAGTACTTC. This translates into CASSVGASGLYEQYF.

This chain uses TRBV20-1 with TRBJ1-2; no reliable D call. The CDR3 covers 11 residues. Germline V lookup: CDR1 DFQATT, CDR2 SNEGSKA (reference sequence). V was trimmed by 2 bases and J by 8 bases, leaving 9 bases between them. The CDR3 nucleotides are TGCAGTGCTAGACTCGAGGGCGGCTACACCTTC. Its translation is CSARLEGGYTF.

V usage is TRBV2 and J usage is TRBJ2-4; 11 nucleotides match TRBD2. The germline CDR1 and CDR2 sequences are SNHLY and FYNNEI. Trimming cost V 8 bases and J 7 bases; bases outside gene matches: 25. The CDR3 consists of 20 residues. As DNA, the CDR3 is TGTGCCAGCTCCACTGGCACTAGCGGGAGTTCGTTGGCCCAGCTGAACATTCAGTACTTC. It specifies CASSTGTSGSSLAQLNIQYF.

The gene calls are TRBV28 and TRBJ2-5; 13 nucleotides align to TRBD2. Trimming cost V 7 bases and J 4 bases; bases outside gene matches: 9. Per germline, CDR1 MDHEN and CDR2 SYDVKM. The CDR3 has 16 residues. The CDR3 spells CASTPGLAGVVETQYF. The CDR3 DNA follows: TGTGCCAGCACCCCCGGACTAGCGGGAGTTGTAGAGACCCAGTACTTC.

J is TRBJ2-3 and V is TRBV30; 10 nucleotides agree with TRBD2. V trimming: 0 bases; J trimming: 9 bases; junction bases outside the gene matches: 12. This CDR3 contains 16 residues. CDR1 and CDR2 from the germline V gene are GTSNPN and SVGIG (reference sequence). The CDR3 region has the DNA TGTGCCTGGAGTGTACGGGGTGTAGCGGGAGGAGGGACGCAGTATTTT. It specifies CAWSVRGVAGGGTQYF. Supplemented by reference TRBV30 and TRBJ2-3, the full variable domain reads SQTIHQWPATLVQPVGSPLSLECTVEGTSNPNLYWYRQAAGRGLQLLFYSVGIGQISSEVPQNLSASRPQDRQFILSSKKLLLSDSGFYLCAWSVRGVAGGGTQYFGPGTRLTVL.

J is TRBJ1-6 and V is TRBV30; D not resolved. CDR3 length: 13 residues. Looked up from germline, CDR1 is GTSNPN and CDR2 is SVGIG (reference sequence). The germline V and J ends were trimmed by 1 base and 11 bases, with 12 bases remaining between them. This chain's CDR3 is CAWSGAFKAPLHF. Written as DNA, the CDR3 is TGTGCCTGGAGTGGCGCCTTTAAAGCACCCCTCCACTTT.

The chain couples TRBV19 to TRBJ1-1; D perhaps matches TRBD1 (5 bases). The V end was cut by 5 bases, the J end by 3 bases, with 13 bases between. This CDR3 is 14 amino acids long. Germline V CDR1 and CDR2: LNHDA, SQIVND (reference sequence). The CDR3 coding sequence is TGTGCCAGTAGTGGGTTGAGGGGTGACACTGAAGCTTTCTTT. It translates to CASSGLRGDTEAFF. The whole variable domain, remainder taken from reference TRBV19 and TRBJ1-1, is DGGITQSPKYLFRKEGQNVTLSCEQNLNHDAMYWYRQDPGQGLRLIYYSQIVNDFQKGDIAEGYSVSREKKESFPLTVTSAQKNPTAFYLCASSGLRGDTEAFFGQGTRLTVV.